Ten or more counts support the clone carrying this T cell receptor beta chain. Its cognate antigen is unknown. Unmatched junction bases numbered 8, after V lost 4 bases and J lost 8 bases. CDR3 length: 16 residues. CDR1 is SGHDN and CDR2 is FVKESK in the germline V gene. CD45RO/CCR7/CD25/CD127/CD95/CD27 sorting isolated CD4+ naive, central memory, regulatory and stem cell-like memory cells. This sample was taken from a study of beta chain features in type 1 diabetes. Study background: All of the samples together had over 90 million sorted cells examined.

Reverse transcription of all isolated RNA meant that expressed TCRB transcripts were sequenced. Average reads for naive, central memory and regulatory T cell samples were about 4 million. Some clones are missing from TCRdb's copy, which holds only in-frame ones; the method was immunoSEQ multiplex PCR. Here the sample spans some 270,000 clones, 8% being singletons. Regarding the study as a whole: Patients with type 1 diabetes showed fewer VDJ junction insertions and more deletions.

The source material was central memory CD4+ T cells from blood. The receptor was isolated from a woman under 30 in good health. The genes are TRBV14 and TRBJ2-1; TRBD2 agrees at 13 bases. CDR3 sequence (DNA): TGTGCCAGCAGCCCGCAGGGACTAGCGGGATATTATGAGCAGTTCTTC. This translates into CASSPQGLAGYYEQFF.